The next 8 T cell receptor beta chains were all read from a single sample in a study of early T cells in non-severe SARS-CoV-2 infection. MiXCR, run by TCRdb on the 5' RACE reads, gives a single entry per CDR3 protein. Counted here are about 100,000 distinct CDR3 sequences, 12% occurring once; the ten biggest clones make up less than 3.5%. Sequencing was performed on whole blood. The receptors here all came from an adult who was a healthcare worker with PCR-confirmed SARS-CoV-2 infection or an uninfected control (not recorded which).

This clonotype was recorded a few times. The chain employs TRBV10-3 and TRBJ1-1; no definite D call. This CDR3 has 14 residues. From germline, CDR1 is ENHRY and CDR2 SYGVKD. V shed 6 bases and J shed 0 bases, with 11 bases lying between them. The CDR3: CAIRDMTVNTEAFF. As DNA, the CDR3 is TGTGCCATCAGGGATATGACGGTGAACACTGAAGCTTTCTTT.

In this sample, this clonotype turned up many times. This sequence joins TRBV11-2 and TRBJ2-7; 7 positions match TRBD1. CDR3 length: 15 residues. Germline V gene data show CDR1 as SGHAT and CDR2 as FQNNGV. With 6 bases clipped from V and 4 bases from J, the junction kept 12 bases outside the gene matches. CDR3 sequence reads: CASSLNGQASYEQYF. For the CDR3, the DNA is TGTGCCAGCAGTCTTAACGGACAGGCTTCTTACGAGCAGTACTTC. Combining the CDR3 with reference TRBV11-2 and TRBJ2-7 gives the whole variable domain EAGVAQSPRYKIIEKRQSVAFWCNPISGHATLYWYQQILGQGPKLLIQFQNNGVVDDSQLPKDRFSAERLKGVDSTLKIQPAKLEDSAVYLCASSLNGQASYEQYFGPGTRLTVT.

This clonotype was picked up a small number of times. The J gene is TRBJ1-1, the V gene TRBV29-1; possibly TRBD1 for D (6 bases). V was pared by 6 bases and J by 10 bases, with 21 bases between. The CDR3 is 13 amino acids. The germline gives CDR1 SQVTM, CDR2 ANQGSEA. CDR3: CSVALRDEDRAFF. Written as DNA, the CDR3 is TGCAGCGTCGCCCTCCGGGACGAGGACAGAGCTTTCTTT.

This clonotype came up many times. The gene calls are TRBV10-1 and TRBJ1-6; D is unresolved. Trimming took off 7 bases at V and 9 bases at J, with 4 bases between the two ends. This CDR3 is built from 10 residues. Germline loops: CDR1 WNHNN, CDR2 SYGVQD (reference sequence). For the CDR3, the DNA is TGCGCCAGCACAGGTTCACCCCTCCACTTT. Encoded protein: CASTGSPLHF.

This clonotype has ten or more counts. This chain links TRBV20-1 with TRBJ2-5, with 11 bases that match TRBD1. From germline, CDR1 is DFQATT and CDR2 SNEGSKA (reference sequence). The CDR3 contains 13 residues. Trimming at V came to 5 bases and at J to 5 bases, leaving 4 bases not matched to a gene. CDR3 loop: CSARTGGRETQYF. As DNA, the CDR3 is TGCAGTGCTCGGACAGGGGGCCGGGAGACCCAGTACTTC.

The CDR3, as DNA: TGTGCCAGCAGTTTAGCGTCTACCCCGGGGAATGAGCAGTTCTTC. Translated: CASSLASTPGNEQFF. The chain couples TRBV6-5 to TRBJ2-1; possible D gene TRBD2, 5 bases. Germline CDR1 is MNHEY and CDR2 is SVGAGI. V was pared by 4 bases and J by 7 bases, with 17 bases between. The CDR3 is 15 residues long.

This clonotype has ten or more counts. The J gene is TRBJ1-3, the V gene TRBV6-6; the D is unclear. CDR3 length: 15 residues. Between the trimmed V and J ends, which lost 5 bases and 0 bases, there was a span of 11 bases. Germline CDR1 is MNHNY and CDR2 is SVGAGI (reference sequence). This CDR3 is CASSRLASSGNTIYF. In DNA form, the CDR3 reads TGTGCCAGCAGTCGATTGGCTAGCTCTGGAAACACCATATATTTT.

This clonotype has at least ten counts. The gene calls are TRBV20-1 and TRBJ1-4, with 7 bases that match TRBD1. V lost 0 bases and J lost 7; bases outside the gene matches: 8. The CDR3 consists of 15 residues. Germline CDR1 and CDR2: DFQATT and SNEGSKA (reference sequence). The CDR3 DNA sequence: TGCAGTGCTAGAGATTTTGTAGGGGGCGGTGAAAAACTGTTTTTT. It codes for CSARDFVGGGEKLFF.